These T cell receptor beta chains were read from a single sample in a study of blood T cell repertoires in COVID-19. Measured with immunoSEQ multiplex PCR; TCRdb has only the in-frame clones, and not every one. The repertoire holds around 440,000 clones, with around 88% as singletons. The source material was peripheral blood. All receptors derive from a woman aged 50 to 65 with COVID-19, enrolled during active disease. Each CDR3 is given with its conserved first and last residue. The order of the fields is CDR3 DNA, CDR3 protein, V gene, clone size, D gene, J gene. The D gene is left open where the match is weak. Rows may omit the clone size; those that give it use once, few, many or a size class.

TGTGCCACCGGCGGGGCCAGTGATACGCAGTATTTT,CATGGASDTQYF,TRBV27,once,-,TRBJ2-3
TGTGCCAGCAGCCAAGATGTGGAGCGGGCGGTTGAGCAGTTCTTC,CASSQDVERAVEQFF,TRBV3-1/TRBV3-2,-,-,TRBJ2-1
TGTGCCAGCAGCCCAACTAGCGGTGTGGAGCAGTACTTC,CASSPTSGVEQYF,TRBV3-1/TRBV3-2,-,TRBD2,TRBJ2-7
TGTGCCAGCAGTCCCCTAGGCACAGATACGCAGTATTTT,CASSPLGTDTQYF,TRBV6-5,-,-,TRBJ2-3
TGCGCCAGCAGGGGACAGTCCAGCACAGATACGCAGTATTTT,CASRGQSSTDTQYF,TRBV5-1,-,TRBD1,TRBJ2-3
TGTGCCAGCTCTCCTTCTGGGCTCTTCTACAATGAGCAGTTCTTC,CASSPSGLFYNEQFF,TRBV2,-,-,TRBJ2-1
TGTGCCAGCAGCTTAGCCGGGACAGGGCTTAACACTGAAGCTTTCTTT,CASSLAGTGLNTEAFF,TRBV7-6,-,TRBD1,TRBJ1-1
TGTGCCAGCTTGGGACAGGCCTATAGCAATCAGCCCCAGCATTTT,CASLGQAYSNQPQHF,TRBV2,-,TRBD1,TRBJ1-5
TGCGCCAGCAGTCGAAGCAGGGGGCTAAATCAGCCCCAGCATTTT,CASSRSRGLNQPQHF,TRBV4-1,few,TRBD1,TRBJ1-5
TGTGCCAGCAGCTTAGCGGGCACCCCGGGGTACGAGCAGTACTTC,CASSLAGTPGYEQYF,TRBV11-3,-,-,TRBJ2-7
TGTGCCAGTAGAGCGGGCTCCAGTCTATATGGCTACACCTTC,CASRAGSSLYGYTF,TRBV19,few,-,TRBJ1-2
TGTGCCAGCAGCCTACTTAAGACTAGCGATGGCACAGATACGCAGTATTTT,CASSLLKTSDGTDTQYF,TRBV5-4,-,TRBD2,TRBJ2-3
TGCGCCAGCAGCCCGACAGGTTATAATTCACCCCTCCACTTT,CASSPTGYNSPLHF,TRBV4-1,-,-,TRBJ1-6
TGTGCCAGCAGCGTATCCGGGTGGGGGGTTGCGAACAATGAGCAGTTCTTC,CASSVSGWGVANNEQFF,TRBV9,-,-,TRBJ2-1
TGTGCCAGTAGATCGGGACAGGGTGGCACTGAAGCTTTCTTT,CASRSGQGGTEAFF,TRBV19,-,TRBD1,TRBJ1-1
TGTGCCAGCAGCAAGGACAGAAATGAAAAACTGTTTTTT,CASSKDRNEKLFF,TRBV7-2,-,-,TRBJ1-4
TGTGCCAGTAGTCCGTCGGGACTAGCGGCCTACAATGAGCAGTTCTTC,CASSPSGLAAYNEQFF,TRBV19,-,TRBD2,TRBJ2-1
TGCAGCGTTGAAGATCGAAAGACAGGCTATGGCTACACCTTC,CSVEDRKTGYGYTF,TRBV29-1,-,-,TRBJ1-2
TGTGCCAGCAGCTCCGGGTTGGCTAGTGAAACAGATACGCAGTATTTT,CASSSGLASETDTQYF,TRBV11-2,-,-,TRBJ2-3
TGCGCCAGCAGGGCGGGGGGCTCGAACACCGGGGAGCTGTTTTTT,CASRAGGSNTGELFF,TRBV5-1,-,TRBD2,TRBJ2-2
TGTGCCAGCAGCCCCCCCGCGGGGGGCTACGAGCAGTACTTC,CASSPPAGGYEQYF,TRBV7-9,few,TRBD2,TRBJ2-7
TGTGCCAGCTCATCCGGCAATGAGCAGTTCTTC,CASSSGNEQFF,TRBV18,few,-,TRBJ2-1
TGTGCCAGTCAATCCGGGGAGCTGTTTTTT,CASQSGELFF,TRBV6-6,once,-,TRBJ2-2
TGCAGCGTTGAAGGGACAATCTCGCGAACAGATACGCAGTATTTT,CSVEGTISRTDTQYF,TRBV29-1,-,-,TRBJ2-3
TGTGCCAGCAGCCAAGTCGGTGGGGCTAACACTGAAGCTTTCTTT,CASSQVGGANTEAFF,TRBV3-1/TRBV3-2,-,-,TRBJ1-1
TGTGCCAGCAGTAAGGGACAACAATACAATGAGCAGTTCTTC,CASSKGQQYNEQFF,TRBV6-5,-,-,TRBJ2-1
TGTGCCAGCAGCCCCTTTCTAGGTAAAGCTTTCTTT,CASSPFLGKAFF,TRBV5-4,-,-,TRBJ1-1
TGTGCCAGCTGTATCGCTCCTATTCGGGAAAAACTGTTTTTT,CASCIAPIREKLFF,TRBV6-5,once,-,TRBJ1-4
TGTGCCAGCAGCTTGGAAGGTAGCCAAAACTATGGCTACACCTTC,CASSLEGSQNYGYTF,TRBV5-6,-,-,TRBJ1-2
TGTGCCAGTAAGGACAGCGATAGCAATCAGCCCCAGCATTTT,CASKDSDSNQPQHF,TRBV27,-,-,TRBJ1-5